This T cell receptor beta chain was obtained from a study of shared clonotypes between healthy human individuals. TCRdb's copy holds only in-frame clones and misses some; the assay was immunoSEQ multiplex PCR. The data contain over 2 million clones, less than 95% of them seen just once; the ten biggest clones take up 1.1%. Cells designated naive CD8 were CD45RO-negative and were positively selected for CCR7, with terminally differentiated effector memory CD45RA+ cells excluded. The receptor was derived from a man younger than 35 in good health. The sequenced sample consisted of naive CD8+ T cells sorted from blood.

Written as DNA, the CDR3 is TGTGCCAGCAGTTTAAGCCGGGAGAAGCACGAGCAGTACTTC. This sequence encodes CASSLSREKHEQYF. The rearrangement links TRBV27 to TRBJ2-7; D perhaps matches TRBD2 (6 bases). The CDR3 has 14 residues. Trimming pared 2 bases from V and 5 bases from J, leaving 13 bases between. Germline CDR1 is MNHEY and CDR2 is SMNVEV (reference sequence).